Presented here are 3 T cell receptor beta chains from one specimen sequenced in a study of blood T cell repertoires in COVID-19. Clones were read by immunoSEQ multiplex PCR, and TCRdb kept only the in-frame ones, dropping some. The sample shows roughly 240,000 clones, approximately 85% of them seen only once. Sequenced material: PBMCs or T cells enriched from blood (not recorded which). These receptors came from a woman in her forties or fifties who had recovered from COVID-19.

The chain employs TRBV18 and TRBJ2-7, with 7 nucleotides matching TRBD1. Germline CDR1 reads KGHSH; CDR2 reads LQKENI. Losses at the gene ends were 3 bases for V and 5 bases for J; bases not matched to a gene: 10. The CDR3 extends over 15 amino acids. The CDR3 DNA reads TGTGCCAGCTCACCTGACAGGGACCCTCTCGACGAGCAGTACTTC. This encodes CASSPDRDPLDEQYF.

This chain links TRBV19 with TRBJ2-6; D is ambiguous. The germline V gene has CDR1 LNHDA and CDR2 SQIVND (reference sequence). The CDR3 length is 14 residues. V lost 9 bases, J lost 0 bases, and 9 bases lay in between. CDR3 DNA: TGTGCCAGCTTACTCCGCTCTGGGGCCAACGTCCTGACTTTC. Amino acid sequence: CASLLRSGANVLTF.

This chain connects TRBV9 to TRBJ2-3, with D possibly TRBD1 on 5 matching bases. CDR3 length: 14 amino acids. Germline values: CDR1 SGDLS, CDR2 YYNGEE. With 1 base removed from V and 3 bases from J, the gap between germline ends came to 9 bases. The DNA of the CDR3 is TGTGCCAGCAGCGTATTTCAGGGAACAGATACGCAGTATTTT. Protein: CASSVFQGTDTQYF.